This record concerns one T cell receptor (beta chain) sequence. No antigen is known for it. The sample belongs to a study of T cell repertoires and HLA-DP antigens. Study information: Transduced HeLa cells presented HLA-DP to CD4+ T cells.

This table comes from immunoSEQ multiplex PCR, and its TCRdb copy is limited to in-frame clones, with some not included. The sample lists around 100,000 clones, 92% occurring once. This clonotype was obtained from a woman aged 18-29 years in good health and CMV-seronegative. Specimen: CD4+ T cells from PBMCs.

The CDR3 sequence: CASSLAGGQGYEQYF. The DNA for the CDR3 is TGTGCCAGCAGCTTAGCCGGAGGACAGGGCTACGAGCAGTACTTC. The chain carries TRBV11-2 and TRBJ2-7; 8 nucleotides line up with TRBD1. Trimming removed 1 base from V and 3 bases from J; junction bases left unmatched: 5. The germline V gene has CDR1 SGHAT and CDR2 FQNNGV. The CDR3 runs to 15 residues.